Presented here are 26 T cell receptor beta chains from one specimen sequenced in a study of early T cells in non-severe SARS-CoV-2 infection. Via MiXCR, TCRdb re-called the 5' RACE reads, giving one row per CDR3 protein. The sample shows around 56,000 distinct CDR3 sequences, about 7.6% of them seen only once. Here the sequenced sample was whole blood, taken at baseline. Receptors originate from an adult who was a healthcare worker with PCR-confirmed SARS-CoV-2 infection or an uninfected control (not recorded which).

V usage is TRBV28 and J usage is TRBJ2-7; the D is unclear. The length of the CDR3 is 14 residues. Germline lookup yields CDR1 MDHEN and CDR2 SYDVKM. V gave up 3 bases and J gave up 7 bases, with 16 bases separating them. This CDR3 reads CASSLRQIPLEQYF. The DNA for the CDR3 is TGTGCCAGCAGTTTGAGGCAGATCCCACTTGAGCAGTACTTC.

The chain is built from TRBV6-9 and TRBJ2-2; 9 positions agree with TRBD1. With V trimmed by 6 bases and J by 7 bases, 12 bases remained unmatched. From germline, CDR1 is MNHGY and CDR2 SVAAGI. The CDR3 has 16 amino acids. DNA for the CDR3: TGTGCCAGCAGACCTCACCGGGACAGGGACGTCGGGGAGCTGTTTTTT. Its translation is CASRPHRDRDVGELFF.

This clonotype was recorded a few times. This sequence joins TRBV7-2 and TRBJ1-4; 10 bases align to TRBD1. Trimming took 5 bases from V and 7 from J; bases not matched to a gene: 4. CDR1 is SGHTA and CDR2 is FQGNSA in the germline V gene. The CDR3 runs to 14 residues. CDR3 sequence: CASSLWDRGEKLFF. The CDR3 nucleotides are TGTGCCAGCAGCCTTTGGGACAGGGGTGAAAAACTGTTTTTT.

This clonotype was counted at least ten times. The genes are TRBV4-2 and TRBJ2-7; 8 bases fit TRBD2. The junction had 4 bases not matched to a gene; V was cut back by 0 bases and J by 3 bases. This CDR3 is built from 15 residues. Germline CDR1 and CDR2: LGHNA and YNFKEQ. The DNA for the CDR3 is TGTGCCAGCAGCCAAGATCCGGGAGGGTTCTACGAGCAGTACTTC. Protein sequence: CASSQDPGGFYEQYF.

The V call is TRBV9, the J call TRBJ2-3, with unresolved D. The germline CDR1 and CDR2 sequences are SGDLS and YYNGEE. V lost 0 bases and J lost 2, with 4 bases in between. This CDR3 has 13 amino acids. In nucleotides, the CDR3 is TGTGCCAGCAGCGTAGGGAACACAGATACGCAGTATTTT. This sequence encodes CASSVGNTDTQYF.

This clonotype has ten or more counts. The chain uses TRBV29-1 and TRBJ2-5; no clear D gene. V was shortened by 8 bases and J by 1 base, with 14 bases between the two germline ends. CDR3 length: 13 amino acids. CDR1 is SQVTM and CDR2 is ANQGSEA in the germline V gene. CDR3 coding DNA: TGCAGCTCGGTTCATCGGGCCCAAGAGACCCAGTACTTC. Protein product: CSSVHRAQETQYF.

This clonotype occurred many times. The CDR3 coding sequence is TGTGCCAGCAGGCCTGGACAGGGGCCCTACGCCGAGCAGTACTTC. It yields the protein CASRPGQGPYAEQYF. This chain connects TRBV27 to TRBJ2-7; 9 positions match TRBD1. Germline V gene sequence: CDR1 MNHEY, CDR2 SMNVEV (reference sequence). CDR3 length: 15 amino acids. V trimming: 6 bases; J trimming: 6 bases; junction bases outside the gene matches: 12.

This clonotype was seen at least ten times. Written as DNA, the CDR3 is TGTGCCAGCAGTTACTCACGGGGCACAGATACGCAGTATTTT. It is translated as CASSYSRGTDTQYF. The V gene is TRBV6-5, the J gene TRBJ2-3; D not certain. Per germline, CDR1 MNHEY and CDR2 SVGAGI. The CDR3 spans 14 residues. Trimming pared 0 bases from V and 1 base from J, leaving 5 bases between.

This chain links TRBV27 with TRBJ2-7; D possibly uses TRBD1 or TRBD2 (5 bases each). The CDR3 has 14 amino acids. CDR1 and CDR2 from the germline V gene are MNHEY and SMNVEV (reference sequence). The ends were cut back, 4 bases at V and 7 bases at J, with 17 bases in the middle. Here the CDR3 DNA reads TGTGCCAGCAGTTCTTTAGGGACCTCGGGGGAGCAGTACTTC. Amino acids: CASSSLGTSGEQYF.

The gene calls are TRBV2 and TRBJ1-3, with a tentative D call TRBD1 (5 bases). Trimming removed 3 bases at V and 1 base at J, with 16 bases between. The germline CDR1 and CDR2 sequences are SNHLY and FYNNEI. This CDR3 contains 17 residues. The CDR3 loop is CASSEGTPGFSGNTIYF. CDR3 nucleotide sequence: TGTGCCAGCAGTGAGGGGACGCCGGGGTTTTCTGGAAACACCATATATTTT.

The V and J genes are TRBV20-1 and TRBJ2-2, with 7 bases that match TRBD1. The germline V gene has CDR1 DFQATT and CDR2 SNEGSKA (reference sequence). With 3 bases clipped from V and 6 bases from J, the junction kept 1 base outside the gene matches. There are 12 residues in the CDR3. The CDR3 loop reads CSARQGAGELFF. In DNA, the CDR3 is TGCAGTGCTAGGCAGGGGGCCGGGGAGCTGTTTTTT.

The chain recombines TRBV6-5 with TRBJ1-1; possible D gene TRBD1, 6 bases. V lost 8 bases, J lost 0 bases, and 10 bases lay in between. CDR3 size: 13 residues. Germline V gives CDR1 MNHEY, CDR2 SVGAGI. CDR3 sequence (DNA): TGTGCCAGCGTAGGGGACATGAACACTGAAGCTTTCTTT. Protein: CASVGDMNTEAFF.

A few counts support this clonotype. The chain has TRBV6-5 and TRBJ1-6, with TRBD1 as a possible D gene (5 bases). The CDR3 has 14 amino acids. Germline assignment: CDR1 MNHEY and CDR2 SVGAGI. The V end was cut by 3 bases, the J end by 11 bases, with 14 bases between. The CDR3 sequence is CASSYRTTETPLHF. The CDR3 DNA reads TGTGCCAGCAGTTATAGGACAACCGAAACACCCCTCCACTTT.

The chain links TRBV6-2 or TRBV6-3 to TRBJ1-1; 8 nucleotides align to TRBD1. The CDR3 has 18 amino acids. From germline, CDR1 is MNHEY and CDR2 SVGEGT. The ends lost 0 bases at V and 0 bases at J; junction bases unmatched: 9. CDR3 amino acids: CASSYSAGGSRVNTEAFF. In DNA, the CDR3 is TGTGCCAGCAGTTACTCGGCAGGGGGCAGTCGAGTGAACACTGAAGCTTTCTTT.

There are a few counts of this clonotype. The chain joins TRBV24-1 to TRBJ1-4; D perhaps matches TRBD1 (6 bases). This CDR3 has 16 residues. Per germline, CDR1 KGHDR and CDR2 SFDVKD. Trimming left V 4 bases short and J 0 bases short, with 11 bases between. The CDR3 is CATSDPKGATNEKLFF. CDR3 in DNA: TGTGCCACCAGTGACCCGAAGGGGGCAACTAATGAAAAACTGTTTTTT.

This clonotype appeared a few times. The chain combines TRBV5-1 with TRBJ2-7; D is undetermined. V was pared by 0 bases and J by 2 bases, with 12 bases between. Germline CDR1 reads SGHRS; CDR2 reads YFSETQ. CDR3 length: 15 residues. CDR3 DNA: TGCGCCAGCAGCTTGGCTGCGGAAACTACCTACGAGCAGTACTTC. Its translation: CASSLAAETTYEQYF. Full variable domain (outside the CDR3, taken from reference TRBV5-1 and TRBJ2-7): KAGVTQTPRYLIKTRGQQVTLSCSPISGHRSVSWYQQTPGQGLQFLFEYFSETQRNKGNFPGRFSGRQFSNSRSEMNVSTLELGDSALYLCASSLAAETTYEQYFGPGTRLTVT.

V usage is TRBV6-5 and J usage is TRBJ2-1, with D possibly being TRBD2 (6 bases). The CDR3 contains 12 residues. The V end lost 7 bases, the J end lost 7 bases, and 11 bases lay between the germline ends. The germline V gene has CDR1 MNHEY and CDR2 SVGAGI. CDR3 sequence: CASKRDSNEQFF. CDR3 sequence (DNA): TGTGCCAGCAAGAGGGACTCTAATGAGCAGTTCTTC.

The table lists this clonotype with many counts. This sequence joins TRBV28 and TRBJ2-5; 11 nucleotides line up with TRBD2. J was trimmed by 5 bases and V by 4 bases; bases with no gene match: 9. This CDR3 spans 16 amino acids. In germline, CDR1 is MDHEN, CDR2 SYDVKM. The CDR3 bases are TGTGCCAGCAGTTCCCGACTAGCGGGGCACGAGGAGACCCAGTACTTC. Translation gives CASSSRLAGHEETQYF.

This clonotype was counted ten times or more. This chain connects TRBV7-9 to TRBJ2-7; possible D gene TRBD1, 5 bases. Germline V gene lookup returns CDR1 SEHNR and CDR2 FQNEAQ (reference sequence). The length of the CDR3 is 16 residues. The V gene lost 5 bases and the J gene lost 2 bases, with 19 bases spanning the gap. This CDR3 is CASSPKSGPSTYEQYF. The CDR3 DNA reads TGTGCCAGCAGCCCTAAATCAGGGCCCTCTACCTACGAGCAGTACTTC. Supplemented by reference TRBV7-9 and TRBJ2-7, the full variable domain reads DTGVSQNPRHKITKRGQNVTFRCDPISEHNRLYWYRQTLGQGPEFLTYFQNEAQLEKSRLLSDRFSAERPKGSFSTLEIQRTEQGDSAMYLCASSPKSGPSTYEQYFGPGTRLTVT.

This clonotype was counted only a few times. V gene TRBV29-1 combines with J gene TRBJ2-7, with 7 bases matching TRBD1. CDR3 length: 13 residues. In germline, CDR1 is SQVTM, CDR2 ANQGSEA. The V and J ends lost 3 bases and 1 base, in that order; junction bases with no gene match: 3. The CDR3 DNA is TGCAGCGTTGACACAGGGGATTCCTACGAGCAGTACTTC. This translates into CSVDTGDSYEQYF.

This clonotype occurred many times. The chain has TRBV10-3 and TRBJ2-7; 8 bases map to TRBD2. Germline V gene lookup returns CDR1 ENHRY and CDR2 SYGVKD. CDR3 size: 13 residues. With 10 bases clipped from V and 3 bases from J, the junction kept 8 bases outside the gene matches. The CDR3 is CATGIAGIYEQYF. Written as DNA, the CDR3 is TGTGCCACAGGGATAGCGGGGATCTACGAGCAGTACTTC.

The chain combines TRBV7-8 with TRBJ2-5, with 9 bases lining up with TRBD2. The CDR3 contains 15 residues. Germline values: CDR1 SGHVS, CDR2 FQNEAQ. Trimming cost V 5 bases and J 1 base; bases outside gene matches: 5. Written as DNA, the CDR3 is TGTGCCAGCAGCGGAGCGGGAGGCCTCCAAGAGACCCAGTACTTC. Amino acids: CASSGAGGLQETQYF.

This clonotype was found many times. The chain carries TRBV12-3 or TRBV12-4 and TRBJ2-4; D might be TRBD2 (5 bases). This CDR3 comprises 16 residues. The V and J ends lost 1 base and 0 bases respectively, with 10 bases between them. CDR3 nucleotide sequence: TGTGCCAGCAGTTTAGTTCCGGGAATAGCCAAAAACATTCAGTACTTC. Translation gives CASSLVPGIAKNIQYF.

The chain carries TRBV20-1 and TRBJ1-6; perhaps TRBD1 as D (5 bases). The germline V gene encodes CDR1 DFQATT and CDR2 SNEGSKA (reference sequence). The length of the CDR3 is 13 residues. Deletions cut 6 bases from V and 9 bases from J, with 15 bases between. The CDR3 DNA reads TGCAGTGCGATGACAGTGCCCGGTTCACCCCTCCACTTT. Its protein product is CSAMTVPGSPLHF.

This clonotype was picked up many times. The rearrangement joins TRBV20-1 to TRBJ2-3; no clear D. The germline V gene has CDR1 DFQATT and CDR2 SNEGSKA (reference sequence). The V and J ends lost 6 bases and 7 bases respectively, with 20 bases between them. The CDR3 extends over 14 amino acids. CDR3 amino acids: CSARPQATLNTQYF. The CDR3 DNA reads TGCAGTGCCCGCCCCCAGGCCACTCTCAATACGCAGTATTTT.

The gene calls are TRBV28 and TRBJ2-1; D is undetermined. V lost 6 bases to trimming and J lost 3 bases, with 9 bases between them. This CDR3 has 13 amino acids. CDR1 MDHEN and CDR2 SYDVKM come from the germline V gene. CDR3 bases: TGTGCCAGCAGCCCGTATGTCTACAATGAGCAGTTCTTC. Translated, it gives CASSPYVYNEQFF.